The 6 T cell receptor beta chains below all came from one sample that was sequenced in a study of blood T cells in healthy people across ages. Primed by a sample-barcoded 5' primer and a J-beta primer mix, a second PCR proceeded for 7 to 11 cycles. TCRdb analysed the 5' RACE reads with MiXCR anew, one entry per CDR3 protein. The sample has around 1,500,000 distinct CDR3 sequences, 42% seen once. What was sequenced was blood. Source of these receptors: a woman aged 18 to 35 in good health.

The rearrangement joins TRBV12-3 or TRBV12-4 to TRBJ2-1, with D unresolved. CDR3 length equals 15 residues. V gave up 3 bases and J gave up 6 bases, with 15 bases separating them. CDR3 region: CASSFRQVVANEQFF. In DNA form, the CDR3 reads TGTGCCAGCAGTTTCCGGCAGGTTGTAGCCAATGAGCAGTTCTTC.

The chain is built from TRBV6-5 and TRBJ2-2; no definite D call. V was cut by 0 bases and J by 0 bases, with 8 bases left in between. Germline CDR1 is MNHEY and CDR2 is SVGAGI. The CDR3 runs 16 residues. The CDR3 region is CASSYSPDSNTGELFF. The CDR3 coding sequence is TGTGCCAGCAGTTACTCGCCCGATTCGAACACCGGGGAGCTGTTTTTT.

This clonotype has more than one count but fewer than ten. V gene TRBV7-2 combines with J gene TRBJ2-3, with a tentative D call TRBD2 (7 bases). CDR1 SGHTA and CDR2 FQGNSA come from the germline V gene. V was clipped by 3 bases and J by 9 bases, with 19 bases between them. There are 15 residues in the CDR3. CDR3 DNA: TGTGCCAGCAGCTTCGGGGGAGGGGGAGTGGAAACGCAGTATTTT. Protein: CASSFGGGGVETQYF.

V is TRBV10-3 and J is TRBJ1-4; D is unresolved. The V gene's germline CDR1 is ENHRY and CDR2 SYGVKD. This CDR3 comprises 15 residues. Trimming took 3 bases from V and 1 from J, leaving 9 bases between them. The CDR3 loop is CAISDKTRTNEKLFF. DNA for the CDR3: TGTGCCATCAGTGATAAGACGAGAACTAATGAAAAACTGTTTTTT.

The chain is built from TRBV27 and TRBJ2-5; no clear D gene. Trimming left V 4 bases short and J 5 bases short, with 11 bases between. This CDR3 comprises 13 residues. Germline V CDR1 and CDR2: MNHEY, SMNVEV (reference sequence). In DNA, the CDR3 is TGTGCCAGCAGTTCCCTATTGGGGGAGACCCAGTACTTC. This encodes CASSSLLGETQYF.

The chain joins TRBV18 to TRBJ1-2; no clear D. V was clipped by 2 bases and J by 0 bases, with 7 bases between them. The V gene's germline CDR1 is KGHSH and CDR2 LQKENI. The CDR3 totals 14 residues. The CDR3 here is CASSPGLANYGYTF. The CDR3 region has the DNA TGTGCCAGCTCACCAGGCTTAGCTAACTATGGCTACACCTTC.